This T cell receptor beta chain was identified during a study of T cell repertoires in cytomegalovirus infection. Regarding the study as a whole: The response measured ex vivo was dominated by TCR beta clonotypes (HLA-C-restricted and CMV-specific).

The length of the CDR3 is 14 residues. The ends were cut back, 0 bases at V and 3 bases at J, with 8 bases in the middle. Looked up from germline, CDR1 is KGHSH and CDR2 is LQKENI. In the case of this clonotype: The antigen remains undetermined.

TCRdb redid the calling of the reads with MiXCR, one entry per CDR3 protein. The sample includes about 890,000 distinct CDR3 sequences, about 33% of them seen just once. The chain couples TRBV18 to TRBJ1-1; D uncertain. The sample consisted of cultured CD8+ T cells from PBMCs, taken from culture after CMV antigen stimulation. The receptor was isolated from a human donor in good health (CMV status not recorded). Some clones in this sample may be carry-over from other donors' samples. Written as DNA, the CDR3 is TGTGCCAGCTCACCACCGGGTCTCGACACTGAAGCTTTCTTT. It codes for CASSPPGLDTEAFF.